This TCR beta chain was captured by sequencing in a study of cytomegalovirus exposure and HLA in healthy donors. About the study: Among the 398 genotyped donors, less than 85% were placed in the Caucasian-associated ancestry cluster.

This clone came up a few times. The antigen remains undetermined. PCR primers comprised 60 Vbeta and 13 Jbeta primers. Assay used: immunoSEQ multiplex PCR; TCRdb lists only in-frame clones, some missing. The repertoire holds approximately 240,000 clones, with about 81% as singletons. Unrecorded immune exposure was likely among donors, who were nominally healthy when sampled. From germline, CDR1 is MNHEY and CDR2 SMNVEV (reference sequence). Trimming removed 2 bases from V and 3 bases from J, with 11 bases in between. The length of the CDR3 is 16 residues. General study results and limits: Presence/absence analysis assumed near-uniform sequencing depth across donors. Later analysis indicated greater clonal expansion among HLA-associated TCR beta chains than among equally common other chains.

The origin of this receptor is a woman aged 40 to 49 in good health and CMV-seropositive. The chain is built from TRBV27 and TRBJ1-6; weak D call: TRBD1 (5 bases). Source material: PBMCs. CDR3 bases: TGTGCCAGCAGTTTACGGGGGGGATTCTATAATTCACCCCTCCACTTT. It specifies CASSLRGGFYNSPLHF.